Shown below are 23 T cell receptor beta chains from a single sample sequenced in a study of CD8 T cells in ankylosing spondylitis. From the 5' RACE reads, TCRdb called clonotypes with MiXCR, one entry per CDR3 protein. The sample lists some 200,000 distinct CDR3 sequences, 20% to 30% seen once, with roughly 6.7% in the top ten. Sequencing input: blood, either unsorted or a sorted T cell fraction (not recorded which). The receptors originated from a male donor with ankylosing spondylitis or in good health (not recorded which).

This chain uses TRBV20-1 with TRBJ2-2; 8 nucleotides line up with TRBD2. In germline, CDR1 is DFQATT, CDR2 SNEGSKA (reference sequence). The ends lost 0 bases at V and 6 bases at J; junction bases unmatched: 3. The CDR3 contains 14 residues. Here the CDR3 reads CSARDRTSSGELFF. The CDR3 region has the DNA TGCAGTGCTAGAGACCGGACTAGCTCCGGGGAGCTGTTTTTT.

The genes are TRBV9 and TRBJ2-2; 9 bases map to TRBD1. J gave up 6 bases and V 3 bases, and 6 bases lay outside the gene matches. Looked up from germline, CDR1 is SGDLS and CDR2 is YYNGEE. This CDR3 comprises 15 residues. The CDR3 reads CASSGWDREAGELFF. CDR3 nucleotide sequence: TGTGCCAGCAGCGGATGGGACAGGGAGGCCGGGGAGCTGTTTTTT.

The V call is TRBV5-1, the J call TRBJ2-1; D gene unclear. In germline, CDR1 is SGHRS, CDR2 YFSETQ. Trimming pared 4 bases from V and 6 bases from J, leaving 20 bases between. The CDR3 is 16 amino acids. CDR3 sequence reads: CASSTSLVGRVNEQFF. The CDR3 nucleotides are TGCGCCAGCAGCACCTCTCTAGTGGGTCGGGTCAATGAGCAGTTCTTC.

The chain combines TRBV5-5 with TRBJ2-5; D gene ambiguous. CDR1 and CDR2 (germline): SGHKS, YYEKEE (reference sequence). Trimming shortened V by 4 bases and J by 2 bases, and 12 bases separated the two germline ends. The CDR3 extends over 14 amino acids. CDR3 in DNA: TGTGCCAGCAGCCCCACCCAGATACAAGAGACCCAGTACTTC. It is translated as CASSPTQIQETQYF.

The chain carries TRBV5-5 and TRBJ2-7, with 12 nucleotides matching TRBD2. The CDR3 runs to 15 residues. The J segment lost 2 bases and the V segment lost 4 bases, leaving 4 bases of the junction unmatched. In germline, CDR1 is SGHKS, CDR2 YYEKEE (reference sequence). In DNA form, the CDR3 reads TGTGCCAGCAGCCCCGGACTAGCGGGACCCTACGAGCAGTACTTC. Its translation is CASSPGLAGPYEQYF.

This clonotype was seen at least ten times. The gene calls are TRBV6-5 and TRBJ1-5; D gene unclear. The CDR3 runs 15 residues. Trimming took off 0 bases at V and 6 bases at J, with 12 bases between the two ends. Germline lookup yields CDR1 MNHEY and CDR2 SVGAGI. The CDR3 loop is CASSYSAGPGQPQHF. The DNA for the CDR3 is TGTGCCAGCAGTTACTCAGCAGGTCCCGGTCAGCCCCAGCATTTT.

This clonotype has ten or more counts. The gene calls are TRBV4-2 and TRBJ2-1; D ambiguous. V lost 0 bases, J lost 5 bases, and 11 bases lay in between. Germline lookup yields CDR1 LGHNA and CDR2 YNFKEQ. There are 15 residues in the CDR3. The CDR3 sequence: CASSQDTGFNNEQFF. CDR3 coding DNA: TGTGCCAGCAGCCAAGATACTGGATTCAACAATGAGCAGTTCTTC.

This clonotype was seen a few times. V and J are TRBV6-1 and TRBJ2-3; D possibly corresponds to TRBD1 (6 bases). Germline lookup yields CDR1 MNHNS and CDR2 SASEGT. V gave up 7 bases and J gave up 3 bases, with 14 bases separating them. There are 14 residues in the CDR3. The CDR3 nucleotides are TGTGCCAGCAACACAGGGAGTCGAACAGATACGCAGTATTTT. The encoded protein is CASNTGSRTDTQYF.

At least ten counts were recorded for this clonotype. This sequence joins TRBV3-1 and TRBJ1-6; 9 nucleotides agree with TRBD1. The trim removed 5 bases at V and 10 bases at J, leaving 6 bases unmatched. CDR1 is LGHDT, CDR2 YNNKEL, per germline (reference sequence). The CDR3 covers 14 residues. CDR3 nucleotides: TGTGCCAGCAGCGAAGCGGGACAGGGCTCACCCCTCCACTTT. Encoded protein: CASSEAGQGSPLHF.

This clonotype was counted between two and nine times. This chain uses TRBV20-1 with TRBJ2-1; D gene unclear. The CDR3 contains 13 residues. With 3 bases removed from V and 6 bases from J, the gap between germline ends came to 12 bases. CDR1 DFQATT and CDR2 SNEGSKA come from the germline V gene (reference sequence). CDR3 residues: CSARALPSNEQFF. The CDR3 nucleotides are TGCAGTGCTAGGGCACTACCCTCCAATGAGCAGTTCTTC.

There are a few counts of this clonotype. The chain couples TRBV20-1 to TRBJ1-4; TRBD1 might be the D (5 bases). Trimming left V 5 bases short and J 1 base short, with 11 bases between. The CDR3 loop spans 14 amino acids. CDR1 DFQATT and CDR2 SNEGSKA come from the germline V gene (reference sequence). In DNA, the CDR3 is TGCAGTGCTCACCGACAGATAACTAATGAAAAACTGTTTTTT. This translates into CSAHRQITNEKLFF.

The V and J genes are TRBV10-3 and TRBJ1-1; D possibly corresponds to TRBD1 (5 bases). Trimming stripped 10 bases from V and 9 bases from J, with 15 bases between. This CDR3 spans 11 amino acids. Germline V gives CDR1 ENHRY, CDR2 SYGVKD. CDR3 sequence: CATGERGKAFF. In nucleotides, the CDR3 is TGTGCCACCGGCGAGCGGGGGAAAGCTTTCTTT.

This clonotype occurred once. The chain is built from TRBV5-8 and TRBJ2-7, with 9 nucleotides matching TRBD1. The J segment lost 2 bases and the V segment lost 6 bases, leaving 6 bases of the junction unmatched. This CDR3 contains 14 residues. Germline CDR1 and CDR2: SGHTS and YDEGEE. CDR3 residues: CASNSGTGTYEQYF. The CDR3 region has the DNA TGTGCCAGCAACTCCGGGACAGGGACCTACGAGCAGTACTTC.

The chain's CDR3 is CASGIGYEQYF. CDR3 DNA: TGTGCCAGCGGAATAGGCTACGAGCAGTACTTC. The V gene is TRBV6-1, the J gene TRBJ2-7; D is undetermined. The V gene's germline CDR1 is MNHNS and CDR2 SASEGT. The germline V and J ends were trimmed by 8 bases and 3 bases, with 8 bases remaining between them. The CDR3 loop spans 11 amino acids.

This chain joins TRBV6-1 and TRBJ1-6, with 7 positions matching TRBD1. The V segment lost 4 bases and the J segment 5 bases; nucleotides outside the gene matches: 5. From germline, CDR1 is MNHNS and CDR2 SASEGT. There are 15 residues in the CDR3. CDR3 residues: CASSAPTGNNSPLHF. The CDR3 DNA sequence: TGTGCCAGCAGTGCGCCGACAGGGAATAATTCACCCCTCCACTTT.

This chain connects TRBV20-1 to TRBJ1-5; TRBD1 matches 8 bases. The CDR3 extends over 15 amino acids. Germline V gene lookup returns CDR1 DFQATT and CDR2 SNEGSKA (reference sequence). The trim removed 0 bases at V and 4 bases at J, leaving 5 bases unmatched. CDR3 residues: CSARDRRQGNQPQHF. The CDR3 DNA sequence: TGCAGTGCTAGAGATAGGCGACAGGGGAATCAGCCCCAGCATTTT.

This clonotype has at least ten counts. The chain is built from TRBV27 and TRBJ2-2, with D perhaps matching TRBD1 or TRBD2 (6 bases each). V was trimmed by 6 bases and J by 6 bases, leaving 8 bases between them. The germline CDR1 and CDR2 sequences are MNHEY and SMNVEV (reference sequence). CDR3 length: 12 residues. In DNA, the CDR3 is TGTGCCAGCAGAAGGGGGGCCGGGGAGCTGTTTTTT. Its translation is CASRRGAGELFF.

The DNA of the CDR3 is TGTGCCATCAGCCAGGGCGCCCCGTCTTCCTACGAGCAGTACTTC. Translated, it gives CAISQGAPSSYEQYF. V usage is TRBV10-3 and J usage is TRBJ2-7; D may be TRBD1 (5 bases). Trimming cost V 6 bases and J 1 base, with 16 bases left between them. This CDR3 comprises 15 residues. Germline CDR1 and CDR2: ENHRY and SYGVKD.

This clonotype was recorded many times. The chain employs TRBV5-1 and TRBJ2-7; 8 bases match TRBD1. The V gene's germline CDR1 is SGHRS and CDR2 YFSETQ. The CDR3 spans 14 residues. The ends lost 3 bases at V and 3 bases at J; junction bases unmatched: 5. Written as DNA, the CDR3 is TGCGCCAGCAGCTCGGGACAGGTTGACTACGAGCAGTACTTC. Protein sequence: CASSSGQVDYEQYF.

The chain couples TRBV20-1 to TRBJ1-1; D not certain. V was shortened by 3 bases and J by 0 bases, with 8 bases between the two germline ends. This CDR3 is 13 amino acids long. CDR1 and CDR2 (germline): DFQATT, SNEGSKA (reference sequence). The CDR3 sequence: CSARPVLNTEAFF. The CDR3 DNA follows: TGCAGTGCTAGGCCCGTTTTGAACACTGAAGCTTTCTTT.

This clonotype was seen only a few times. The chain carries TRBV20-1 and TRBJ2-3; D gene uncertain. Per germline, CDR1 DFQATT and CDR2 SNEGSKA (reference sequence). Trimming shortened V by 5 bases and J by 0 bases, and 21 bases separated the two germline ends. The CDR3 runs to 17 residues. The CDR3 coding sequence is TGCAGTGCTGGGCCCTTCTCGCGCGGCACTAGCACAGATACGCAGTATTTT. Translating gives CSAGPFSRGTSTDTQYF.

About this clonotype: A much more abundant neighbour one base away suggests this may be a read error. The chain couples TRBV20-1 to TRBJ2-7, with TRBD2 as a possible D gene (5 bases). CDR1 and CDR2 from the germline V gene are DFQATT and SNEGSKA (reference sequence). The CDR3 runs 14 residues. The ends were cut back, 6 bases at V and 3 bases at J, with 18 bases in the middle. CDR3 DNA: TGCAGTGCGACCGACGGTAGCGAGAACTACGAGCAGTACTTC. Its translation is CSATDGSENYEQYF.

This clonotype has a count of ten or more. CDR3 DNA: TGTGCCAGCAGCCCCAAAGACGGAGCTTTCTTT. Amino acid sequence: CASSPKDGAFF. The rearrangement uses TRBV7-9 and TRBJ1-1, with D hard to call. Trimming removed 5 bases at V and 10 bases at J, with 11 bases between. CDR3 length: 11 amino acids. Germline V gives CDR1 SEHNR, CDR2 FQNEAQ (reference sequence).